The present T cell receptor (beta chain) was sequenced within a study of OX40 agonist ivuxolimab in advanced cancers. As regards this clone: Its cognate antigen is unknown.

No patient had autoimmune disease or received systemic immunosuppression. Using immunoSEQ multiplex PCR, the repertoire was profiled, and TCRdb retains in-frame clones only, with some absent. The sample has tens of thousands of clones, over 70% seen once. Whole-study findings and limits: Circulating CD4+ and CD8+ T cells showed clonal expansion by week 6 at 0.1 to 3.0 mg/kg.

The source was CD4+ or CD8+ T cells sorted from blood, collected in a trial of the OX40 agonist ivuxolimab. The clonotype comes from an adult with an advanced solid tumor such as melanoma, head and neck, liver or kidney cancer.

The DNA of the CDR3 is TGTGCCAGTTACTACGGAGCGGGAGGTAGGGAGACCCAGTACTTC. It codes for CASYYGAGGRETQYF. This chain links TRBV5-6 with TRBJ2-5; 9 bases match TRBD2. Germline CDR1 reads SGHDT; CDR2 reads YYEEEE. Trimming at V came to 8 bases and at J to 5 bases, leaving 13 bases not matched to a gene. This CDR3 has 15 amino acids.